These 14 T cell receptor beta chains came from one sample sequenced in a study of T-cell memory formation after mild COVID-19. TCRdb ran MiXCR on the 5' RACE reads and lists one entry per CDR3 protein. Among approximately 570,000 distinct CDR3 sequences listed, under 20% were seen once. The sequencing sample was made of PBMCs or a T cell subset sorted from them (not recorded which). These receptors all stem from an adult woman who had mild COVID-19 (a few samples of this study predate the infection). Cell type and time point are not known.

This chain joins TRBV21-1 and TRBJ2-3; the table assigns TRBD2, which was not confirmed against the DNA. TRBV21-1 is deemed a pseudogene. The CDR3 runs to 15 residues. The CDR3 nucleotides are TGTGCCAGCAGCAAAACTAGCGGGAGTGTGAATACGCAGTATTTT. Translating it yields CASSKTSGSVNTQYF.

This rearrangement joins TRBV2 to TRBJ2-1; 8 bases map to TRBD1. Germline trimming cut 3 bases from V and 0 bases from J; bases unmatched to any gene: 7. Germline CDR1 SNHLY, CDR2 FYNNEI. The CDR3 has 17 residues. The CDR3 DNA is TGTGCCAGCAGTGATCCGCGCACAGGGGGCTCCTACAATGAGCAGTTCTTC. Translated, it gives CASSDPRTGGSYNEQFF.

This chain joins TRBV24-1 and TRBJ2-7; D might be TRBD1 (6 bases). With 9 bases removed from V and 1 base from J, the gap between germline ends came to 9 bases. The CDR3 covers 12 residues. Germline loops: CDR1 KGHDR, CDR2 SFDVKD. The CDR3 is CATEDSSYEQYF. The CDR3 DNA reads as TGTGCCACCGAGGACAGTTCCTACGAGCAGTACTTC.

This clonotype was observed a handful of times. V is TRBV2 and J is TRBJ2-5, with D maybe TRBD1 (6 bases). Trimming took off 2 bases at V and 5 bases at J, with 12 bases between the two ends. Germline lookup yields CDR1 SNHLY and CDR2 FYNNEI. The CDR3 has 14 amino acids. The CDR3 loop reads CASSETGLGETQYF. CDR3 nucleotides: TGTGCCAGCAGTGAAACAGGGTTGGGGGAGACCCAGTACTTC.

The table lists this clonotype with a few counts. The genes are TRBV7-9 and TRBJ1-3; TRBD1 matches 7 bases. This CDR3 contains 16 residues. The V and J ends lost 1 base and 0 bases, in that order; junction bases with no gene match: 3. Germline loops: CDR1 SEHNR, CDR2 FQNEAQ (reference sequence). Here the CDR3 reads CASSLDRGPSGNTIYF. In DNA form, the CDR3 reads TGTGCCAGCAGCTTAGACAGGGGCCCCTCTGGAAACACCATATATTTT.

The chain carries TRBV5-1 and TRBJ2-7; 12 bases fit TRBD2. The CDR3 has 16 amino acids. With 5 bases clipped from V and 0 bases from J, the junction kept 6 bases outside the gene matches. Germline assignment: CDR1 SGHRS and CDR2 YFSETQ. The CDR3 DNA follows: TGCGCCAGCAGGCGGACTAGCGGGGAGAGCTCCTACGAGCAGTACTTC. It is translated as CASRRTSGESSYEQYF.

The chain has TRBV5-4 and TRBJ2-5; 8 positions agree with TRBD1. The V and J ends lost 4 bases and 7 bases, in that order; junction bases with no gene match: 12. The germline V gene encodes CDR1 SGHNT and CDR2 YYREEE (reference sequence). This CDR3 region has 15 residues. In nucleotides, the CDR3 is TGTGCCAGCAGCCTCGGACAGGGCGCCCGAGGGACCCAGTACTTC. Amino acid sequence: CASSLGQGARGTQYF.

The table lists this clonotype with a few counts. The chain has TRBV6-5 and TRBJ1-5, with D maybe TRBD1 (5 bases). Germline V gene lookup returns CDR1 MNHEY and CDR2 SVGAGI. V lost 8 bases and J 5 bases, leaving 19 bases between the germline ends. This CDR3 is built from 15 residues. The CDR3 region is CASGPGDLSHQPQHF. CDR3 nucleotides: TGTGCCAGCGGCCCCGGGGACCTCTCCCATCAGCCCCAGCATTTT.

V gene TRBV20-1 combines with J gene TRBJ2-4; D unclear. The CDR3 covers 13 residues. CDR1 DFQATT and CDR2 SNEGSKA come from the germline V gene (reference sequence). With 5 bases removed from V and 9 bases from J, the gap between germline ends came to 17 bases. The CDR3 protein is CSAPHQASRIQYF. CDR3 in DNA: TGCAGTGCTCCCCACCAGGCAAGTCGCATTCAGTACTTC.

This clonotype showed up just a few times. This sequence joins TRBV7-6 and TRBJ2-1; D may be TRBD2 (6 bases). V was trimmed by 4 bases and J by 7 bases, leaving 20 bases between them. This CDR3 comprises 16 residues. Per the germline V gene, CDR1 is SGHVS and CDR2 is FNYEAQ. This chain's CDR3 is CASSSRASVGGNEQFF. As DNA, the CDR3 is TGTGCCAGCAGCTCTAGGGCTAGCGTTGGGGGAAATGAGCAGTTCTTC.

This clonotype was found a few times. V and J are TRBV29-1 and TRBJ1-4; 10 bases fit TRBD1. Germline V gene sequence: CDR1 SQVTM, CDR2 ANQGSEA. This CDR3 comprises 14 residues. The J segment lost 8 bases and the V segment lost 7 bases, leaving 10 bases of the junction unmatched. The CDR3 loop reads CSGRDRGGSEKLFF. CDR3 DNA sequence: TGCAGCGGGCGGGACAGGGGCGGATCGGAAAAACTGTTTTTT.

The chain joins TRBV29-1 to TRBJ2-5, with 8 bases fitting TRBD2. This CDR3 region has 14 residues. V lost 4 bases and J lost 4; bases outside the gene matches: 8. In germline, CDR1 is SQVTM, CDR2 ANQGSEA. The CDR3 region has the DNA TGCAGCGTTGGCCGGGAGGGCGTAGGAGAGACCCAGTACTTC. It is translated as CSVGREGVGETQYF.

This clonotype has a handful of counts. This chain links TRBV7-8 with TRBJ2-5, with 9 bases lining up with TRBD2. The CDR3 consists of 16 residues. With V trimmed by 4 bases and J by 5 bases, 11 bases remained unmatched. Germline V lookup: CDR1 SGHVS, CDR2 FQNEAQ. This chain's CDR3 is CASSSASGAIRETQYF. The DNA for the CDR3 is TGTGCCAGCAGCTCGGCTAGCGGGGCAATACGGGAGACCCAGTACTTC.

This clonotype was counted at least ten times. J is TRBJ2-1 and V is TRBV12-3 or TRBV12-4; the match to TRBD2 covers 8 bases. This CDR3 is built from 14 residues. The V and J ends lost 5 bases and 5 bases, in that order; junction bases with no gene match: 5. The CDR3 loop is CASSTGGANNEQFF. The DNA of the CDR3 is TGTGCCAGCAGTACCGGGGGGGCCAACAATGAGCAGTTCTTC.